This TCR beta chain was sequenced for a study of OX40 agonist ivuxolimab in advanced cancers. Autoimmune disease history or systemic immunosuppression excluded patients. Blood was sampled at baseline, cycle 4 day 1, and cycle 7 day 1. Assay: immunoSEQ multiplex PCR; the TCRdb copy retains only in-frame clones and omits some. The table lists more than 50,000 clones, roughly four fifths of them singletons, with 0.69% in the top ten. V lost 6 bases to trimming and J lost 0 bases, with 15 bases between them. The V gene's germline CDR1 is MGHRA and CDR2 YSYEKL. The CDR3 has 16 amino acids. As regards this clone: Its antigen is as yet unknown.

Points from the study as a whole: Antigen specificity of clonally expanded peripheral T cells was not established. Within 6 weeks, CD4+ and CD8+ blood T cells expanded clonally at 0.1 to 3.0 mg/kg.

This TCR came from an adult with an advanced solid tumor such as melanoma, head and neck, liver or kidney cancer. The chain recombines TRBV4-1 with TRBJ1-3, with D maybe TRBD1 (6 bases). This material consisted of CD4+ or CD8+ T cells sorted from blood, taken in a trial of the OX40 agonist ivuxolimab. CDR3 in amino acids: CASRRSTGRSGNTIYF. The CDR3 region has the DNA TGCGCCAGCAGACGGTCGACAGGTCGCTCTGGAAACACCATATATTTT.